This T cell receptor beta chain was sequenced in a study of blood T cell repertoires in COVID-19. Study summary: Donors in the United States, Italy and Spain gave samples during acute or convalescent COVID-19. Sample material is recorded as cDNA or gDNA derived from T cells, B-cell-depleted T cells, or PBMCs.

As originally analysed: Reference gene primer amplification gave estimated nucleated cell counts. TCRdb's table, derived via immunoSEQ multiplex PCR, lists solely in-frame clones and lacks some. V and J calls and clone size come straight from that table; D and trimming were deduced from the DNA. The sample includes about 220,000 clones, 80% to 85% of them seen just once. The CDR3 consists of 13 residues. The germline V and J ends were trimmed by 9 bases and 0 bases, with 9 bases remaining between them. In germline, CDR1 is LNHDA, CDR2 SQIVND (reference sequence). Sequencing input: peripheral blood. The source is an older woman with acute or convalescent COVID-19. V and J are TRBV19 and TRBJ1-3; D may be TRBD1 (5 bases). CDR3 region: CASRQFSGNTIYF. CDR3 coding DNA: TGTGCCAGCAGACAGTTCTCTGGAAACACCATATATTTT.